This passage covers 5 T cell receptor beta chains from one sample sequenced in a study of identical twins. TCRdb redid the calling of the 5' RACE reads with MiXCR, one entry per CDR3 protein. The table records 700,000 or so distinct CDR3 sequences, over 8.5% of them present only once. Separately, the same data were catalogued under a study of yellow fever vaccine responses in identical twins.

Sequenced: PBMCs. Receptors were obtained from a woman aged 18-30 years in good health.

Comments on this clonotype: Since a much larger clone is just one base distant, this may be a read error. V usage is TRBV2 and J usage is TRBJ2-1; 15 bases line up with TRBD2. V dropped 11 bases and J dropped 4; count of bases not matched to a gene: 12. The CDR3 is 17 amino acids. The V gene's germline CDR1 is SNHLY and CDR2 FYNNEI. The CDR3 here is CACTDPGTSGRYNEQFF. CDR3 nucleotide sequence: TGTGCCTGCACCGATCCCGGGACTAGCGGGAGGTACAATGAGCAGTTCTTC. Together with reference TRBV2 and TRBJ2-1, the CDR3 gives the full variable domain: EPEVTQTPSHQVTQMGQEVILRCVPISNHLYFYWYRQILGQKVEFLVSFYNNEISEKSEIFDDQFSVERPDGSNFTLKIRSTKLEDSAMYFCACTDPGTSGRYNEQFFGPGTRLTVL.

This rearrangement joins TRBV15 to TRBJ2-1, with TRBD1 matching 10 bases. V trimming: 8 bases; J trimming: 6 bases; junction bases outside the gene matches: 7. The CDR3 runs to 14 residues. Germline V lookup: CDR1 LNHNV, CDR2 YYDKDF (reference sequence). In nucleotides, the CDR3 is TGTGCCACCCGGGACAGGGGAGGGGTCAATGAGCAGTTCTTC. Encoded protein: CATRDRGGVNEQFF.

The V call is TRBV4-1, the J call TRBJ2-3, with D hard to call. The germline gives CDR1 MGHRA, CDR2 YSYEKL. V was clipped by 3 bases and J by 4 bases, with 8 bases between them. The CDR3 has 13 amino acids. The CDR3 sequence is CASSQGKADTQYF. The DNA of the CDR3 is TGCGCCAGCAGCCAGGGAAAGGCAGATACGCAGTATTTT.

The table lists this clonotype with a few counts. The CDR3 DNA is TGTGCCAGCAGCGTAGCAATGGTAGAGACCCAGTACTTC. Its translation: CASSVAMVETQYF. The chain couples TRBV11-2 to TRBJ2-5, with D uncertain. The germline CDR1 and CDR2 sequences are SGHAT and FQNNGV. With 5 bases removed from V and 4 bases from J, the gap between germline ends came to 11 bases. The CDR3 covers 13 residues.

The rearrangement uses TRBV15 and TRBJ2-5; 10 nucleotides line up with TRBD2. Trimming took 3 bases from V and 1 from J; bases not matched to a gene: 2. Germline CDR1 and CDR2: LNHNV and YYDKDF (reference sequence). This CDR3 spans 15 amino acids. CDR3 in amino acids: CATSRASGGQETQYF. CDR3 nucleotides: TGTGCCACCAGCAGGGCTAGCGGGGGCCAAGAGACCCAGTACTTC.